These T cell receptor beta chains were read from a single sample in a study of T cells in Graves' hyperthyroidism and ophthalmopathy. Each CDR3 protein is one row after TCRdb ran MiXCR on the multiplex PCR reads. In the table there are roughly 700,000 distinct CDR3 sequences, approximately 15% of which are singletons. The sample was blood. These receptors originate from a man aged 50 or older with Graves' hyperthyroidism. Each CDR3 is given with its conserved first and last residue. Fields, in order: V gene, J gene, D gene, clone size, CDR3 DNA, CDR3 protein. D genes are given only for firm matches. Size tells how often a clone was seen (once, few, many) or the class of an expanded clone, and some rows leave it out.

v_gene: TRBV25-1
j_gene: TRBJ1-3
d_gene: NA
abundance: NA
CDR3nt: TGTGCCAGCAGTGCCTCAGGGGCGGGTGGAAACACCATATATTTT
CDR3aa: CASSASGAGGNTIYF

v_gene: TRBV5-6
j_gene: TRBJ2-1
d_gene: TRBD2
abundance: many
CDR3nt: TGTGCCAGCAGCCAGCTATTTAGCGGGAGGGCCTTGAATGAGCAGTTCTTC
CDR3aa: CASSQLFSGRALNEQFF

v_gene: TRBV7-2
j_gene: TRBJ1-3
d_gene: NA
abundance: NA
CDR3nt: TGTGCCAGCAGCAGCGGGCCCGACCCTGGAGACACCATATATTTT
CDR3aa: CASSSGPDPGDTIYF

v_gene: TRBV28
j_gene: TRBJ1-1
d_gene: TRBD1
abundance: many
CDR3nt: TGTGCCAGCACCCCCGGTCAGACAGGGGGCACTGAAGCTTTCTTT
CDR3aa: CASTPGQTGGTEAFF

v_gene: TRBV10-3
j_gene: TRBJ2-7
d_gene: NA
abundance: many
CDR3nt: TGTGCCATCAGTGATGACAGGTCCTACGAGCAGTACTTC
CDR3aa: CAISDDRSYEQYF

v_gene: TRBV19
j_gene: TRBJ1-2
d_gene: NA
abundance: NA
CDR3nt: TGTGCCAGTAGTATAGATCTTCCAATGTTGGACGCGACTAACTATGGCTACACCTTC
CDR3aa: CASSIDLPMLDATNYGYTF

v_gene: TRBV28
j_gene: TRBJ1-4
d_gene: NA
abundance: few
CDR3nt: TGTGCCATCAGACGGGCAGGGACTAATGAAAAACTGTTTTTT
CDR3aa: CAIRRAGTNEKLFF

v_gene: TRBV19
j_gene: TRBJ2-5
d_gene: NA
abundance: NA
CDR3nt: TGTGCCAGTATGGATAGCAGAACACAAGAGACCCAGTACTTC
CDR3aa: CASMDSRTQETQYF

v_gene: TRBV2
j_gene: TRBJ1-5
d_gene: NA
abundance: NA
CDR3nt: TGTGCCAGCAGTGTCGTCCAGGGCCCTTCTCAGCCCCAGCATTTT
CDR3aa: CASSVVQGPSQPQHF

v_gene: TRBV4-1
j_gene: TRBJ1-1
d_gene: TRBD1
abundance: many
CDR3nt: TGCGCCAGCAGCCAAGAAGTGACAGGGGACACTGAAGCTTTCTTT
CDR3aa: CASSQEVTGDTEAFF

v_gene: TRBV12-3/TRBV12-4
j_gene: TRBJ2-6
d_gene: NA
abundance: many
CDR3nt: TGTGCCAGCACCCCGCGGCAGGGCAACTCTGGGGCCAACGTCCTGACTTTC
CDR3aa: CASTPRQGNSGANVLTF

v_gene: TRBV4-3
j_gene: TRBJ2-1
d_gene: NA
abundance: few
CDR3nt: TGCGCCAGCAGCCCCACAGGGAACTCCTACAATGAGCAGTTCTTC
CDR3aa: CASSPTGNSYNEQFF

v_gene: TRBV10-1
j_gene: TRBJ1-5
d_gene: NA
abundance: NA
CDR3nt: TGCGCCAGCAGCGGGGGTCAGGGACAGCCCCAGCATTTT
CDR3aa: CASSGGQGQPQHF

v_gene: TRBV7-9
j_gene: TRBJ2-7
d_gene: NA
abundance: many
CDR3nt: TGTGCCAGCAGCGCAGCTGAGGGACATCTCTACGAGCAGTACTTC
CDR3aa: CASSAAEGHLYEQYF

v_gene: TRBV9
j_gene: TRBJ1-4
d_gene: NA
abundance: NA
CDR3nt: TGTGCCAGCAGCGTAGGGCCGGTGGGCCGATCTAATGAAAAACTGTTTTTT
CDR3aa: CASSVGPVGRSNEKLFF

v_gene: TRBV2
j_gene: TRBJ2-2
d_gene: NA
abundance: many
CDR3nt: TGTGCCAGCACAAGGGTAGGCACCGGGGAGCTGTTTTTT
CDR3aa: CASTRVGTGELFF

v_gene: TRBV18
j_gene: TRBJ2-1
d_gene: TRBD1
abundance: NA
CDR3nt: TGTGCCAGCTCACGGACGGGACAGGCCGACTACAGTGAACAGTTCTTC
CDR3aa: CASSRTGQADYSEQFF

v_gene: TRBV19
j_gene: TRBJ2-2
d_gene: TRBD2
abundance: many
CDR3nt: TGTGCCAGTAGTATCGCGGGAGGGTTGAGGGAGCTGTTTTTT
CDR3aa: CASSIAGGLRELFF

v_gene: TRBV11-2
j_gene: TRBJ2-5
d_gene: NA
abundance: many
CDR3nt: TGTGCCAGCAGCTTAGACTCTAGTGTGGAGACCCAGTACTTC
CDR3aa: CASSLDSSVETQYF

v_gene: TRBV29-1
j_gene: TRBJ1-1
d_gene: TRBD1
abundance: NA
CDR3nt: TGCAGCGTTGACCCAGGGGGGGCCACTGAAGCTTTCTTT
CDR3aa: CSVDPGGATEAFF

v_gene: TRBV5-8
j_gene: TRBJ1-5
d_gene: NA
abundance: few
CDR3nt: TGTGCCAGCAGCTTGGTACGGAATAGCAATCAGCCCCAGCATTTT
CDR3aa: CASSLVRNSNQPQHF

v_gene: TRBV7-9
j_gene: TRBJ1-1
d_gene: NA
abundance: many
CDR3nt: TGTGCCAGCGGGTTGAGCACTGAAGCTTTCTTT
CDR3aa: CASGLSTEAFF

v_gene: TRBV12-3/TRBV12-4
j_gene: TRBJ2-5
d_gene: TRBD2
abundance: NA
CDR3nt: TGTGCCAGCGGAGGACTAGCGGACTCGAGGGAGACCCAGTACTTC
CDR3aa: CASGGLADSRETQYF

v_gene: TRBV10-1
j_gene: TRBJ1-5
d_gene: NA
abundance: NA
CDR3nt: TGCGCCACCTGTAGAGCAGGGCTAAAGCAGGGGCAGCCCCAGCATTTT
CDR3aa: CATCRAGLKQGQPQHF

v_gene: TRBV19
j_gene: TRBJ2-7
d_gene: TRBD2
abundance: few
CDR3nt: TGTGCCAGTAGCCTCCGGGGGACTAGCGGGGATTCCTACGAGCAGTACTTC
CDR3aa: CASSLRGTSGDSYEQYF

v_gene: TRBV25-1
j_gene: TRBJ2-7
d_gene: NA
abundance: many
CDR3nt: TGTGCCAGCAGTGAAGGGCCGCGTCGCGAGCAGTACTTC
CDR3aa: CASSEGPRREQYF

v_gene: TRBV27
j_gene: TRBJ2-4
d_gene: NA
abundance: few
CDR3nt: TGTGCCAGCAGTTCCCTGAGAAACATTCAGTACTTC
CDR3aa: CASSSLRNIQYF

v_gene: TRBV20-1
j_gene: TRBJ2-7
d_gene: TRBD2
abundance: many
CDR3nt: TGCAGTGCGGATGGACTAGCGGGATTTGAGCAGTACTTC
CDR3aa: CSADGLAGFEQYF

v_gene: TRBV4-2
j_gene: TRBJ1-3
d_gene: NA
abundance: NA
CDR3nt: TGTGCCAGCAGCCTCACAGTAGGGGCGTCTGGAAACACCATATATTTT
CDR3aa: CASSLTVGASGNTIYF

v_gene: TRBV27
j_gene: TRBJ2-2
d_gene: NA
abundance: NA
CDR3nt: TGTGCCAGCAGTTTAACCAGGGGTACCTTGAACACCGGGGAGCTGTTTTTT
CDR3aa: CASSLTRGTLNTGELFF

v_gene: TRBV15
j_gene: TRBJ2-3
d_gene: TRBD1
abundance: NA
CDR3nt: TGTGCCACCAGCAGAGGGACAGGGAGGACAGATACGCAGTATTTT
CDR3aa: CATSRGTGRTDTQYF

v_gene: TRBV30
j_gene: TRBJ2-3
d_gene: NA
abundance: few
CDR3nt: TGTGCCTGGAATTTGGCTCTCAAGGACACAGATACGCAGTATTTT
CDR3aa: CAWNLALKDTDTQYF

v_gene: TRBV28
j_gene: TRBJ1-1
d_gene: TRBD1
abundance: many
CDR3nt: TGTGCCAGCAGTTTACAGGGGGGGAGGAACACTGAAGCTTTCTTT
CDR3aa: CASSLQGGRNTEAFF

v_gene: TRBV7-2
j_gene: TRBJ2-5
d_gene: TRBD1
abundance: many
CDR3nt: TGTGCCAGCAGCTTCCGGACCTGGCCTACAGGGGTCCTGGAGACCCAGTACTTC
CDR3aa: CASSFRTWPTGVLETQYF

v_gene: TRBV6-2/TRBV6-3
j_gene: TRBJ1-4
d_gene: NA
abundance: NA
CDR3nt: TGTGCCAGCTCGGAATGGACTGTTGAAAAACTGTTTTTT
CDR3aa: CASSEWTVEKLFF

v_gene: TRBV28
j_gene: TRBJ2-1
d_gene: TRBD1
abundance: many
CDR3nt: TGTGCCAGCAGTTCCCCAGGGACAGGGAGCTCCTACAATGAGCAGTTCTTC
CDR3aa: CASSSPGTGSSYNEQFF

v_gene: TRBV25-1
j_gene: TRBJ2-5
d_gene: TRBD2
abundance: many
CDR3nt: TGTGCCAGCAACGGGAGGGCAGTAGAGACCCAGTACTTC
CDR3aa: CASNGRAVETQYF

v_gene: TRBV6-2/TRBV6-3
j_gene: TRBJ2-3
d_gene: TRBD1
abundance: few
CDR3nt: TGTGCCAGCAGCCGGGGACAGGGGATAGATACGCAGTATTTT
CDR3aa: CASSRGQGIDTQYF

v_gene: TRBV30
j_gene: TRBJ1-1
d_gene: NA
abundance: once
CDR3nt: TGTGCCTGGACCCCCGCCCGGTACACTGAAGCTTTCTTT
CDR3aa: CAWTPARYTEAFF

v_gene: TRBV5-1
j_gene: TRBJ2-2
d_gene: TRBD2
abundance: many
CDR3nt: TGCGCCAGCAGCTGGGCTAGCGGGAACACCGGGGAGCTGTTTTTT
CDR3aa: CASSWASGNTGELFF

v_gene: TRBV11-2
j_gene: TRBJ2-3
d_gene: TRBD2
abundance: many
CDR3nt: TGTGCCAGCAGCTTCATGGGGGGGATGTTCACAGATACGCAGTATTTT
CDR3aa: CASSFMGGMFTDTQYF

v_gene: TRBV3-1
j_gene: TRBJ2-1
d_gene: TRBD2
abundance: few
CDR3nt: TGTGCCAGCAGCCAACTACTAGCGGGAGTGGGGGATGAGCAGTTCTTC
CDR3aa: CASSQLLAGVGDEQFF

v_gene: TRBV7-8
j_gene: TRBJ2-3
d_gene: TRBD1
abundance: NA
CDR3nt: TGTGCCAGCAGCCTTATTTTGGGACAGGGAACAGATACGCAGTATTTT
CDR3aa: CASSLILGQGTDTQYF

v_gene: TRBV12-3/TRBV12-4
j_gene: TRBJ1-5
d_gene: NA
abundance: many
CDR3nt: TGTGCCAGCAGTTTAGGGCCACAGGGCAATCAGCCCCAGCATTTT
CDR3aa: CASSLGPQGNQPQHF

v_gene: TRBV30
j_gene: TRBJ1-1
d_gene: TRBD1
abundance: few
CDR3nt: TGTGCCTGGACTCCGAACAGGGGCGGGAAGACTGAAGCTTTCTTT
CDR3aa: CAWTPNRGGKTEAFF

v_gene: TRBV28
j_gene: TRBJ1-5
d_gene: NA
abundance: NA
CDR3nt: TGTGCCAGCACTCTAACCGGTTCAGAACAGGAGCCCCAGCATTTT
CDR3aa: CASTLTGSEQEPQHF

v_gene: TRBV19
j_gene: TRBJ2-7
d_gene: NA
abundance: few
CDR3nt: TGTGCCACGGAGACAGCTTCCTACGAGCAGTACTTC
CDR3aa: CATETASYEQYF

v_gene: TRBV25-1
j_gene: TRBJ1-1
d_gene: NA
abundance: few
CDR3nt: TGTGCCAGCAGTGAATTGGGACGGATGAACACTGAAGCTTTCTTT
CDR3aa: CASSELGRMNTEAFF

v_gene: TRBV27
j_gene: TRBJ2-6
d_gene: NA
abundance: many
CDR3nt: TGTGCCAGCAGTTTCGCCTCTGGGGCCAACGTCCTGACTTTC
CDR3aa: CASSFASGANVLTF